This TCR beta chain was captured in a study of cytomegalovirus exposure and HLA in healthy donors. V was pared by 5 bases and J by 9 bases, with 8 bases of the junction left unmatched. Germline values: CDR1 SGHAT, CDR2 FQNNGV. The CDR3 runs 14 residues. As concerns this clone: Antigen specificity is unknown.

Study-level results: In a later analysis, TCR beta V- and J-gene trimming was associated with a missense DCLRE1C variant. Apparent HLA restriction characterized most CMV-associated TCR beta chains in a later analysis. Accurate HLA-A and HLA-B prediction from TCR beta sequences was reported for most subjects. Sequencing depth roughly uniform across donors was assumed in presence/absence analyses.

The primer mix had 60 Vbeta and 13 Jbeta primers. Using immunoSEQ multiplex PCR, the repertoire was profiled, and TCRdb retains in-frame clones only, with some absent. The sample holds 200,000 to 250,000 clones, less than 85% seen once. The source of this sequence is a man aged 18 to 30 in good health and CMV-seronegative. The specimen sequenced was PBMCs. V and J are TRBV11-2 and TRBJ2-1; 9 bases are shared with TRBD1. This CDR3 reads CASSLGQGRGEQFF. The CDR3 coding sequence is TGTGCCAGCAGCCTGGGACAGGGCAGAGGTGAGCAGTTCTTC.